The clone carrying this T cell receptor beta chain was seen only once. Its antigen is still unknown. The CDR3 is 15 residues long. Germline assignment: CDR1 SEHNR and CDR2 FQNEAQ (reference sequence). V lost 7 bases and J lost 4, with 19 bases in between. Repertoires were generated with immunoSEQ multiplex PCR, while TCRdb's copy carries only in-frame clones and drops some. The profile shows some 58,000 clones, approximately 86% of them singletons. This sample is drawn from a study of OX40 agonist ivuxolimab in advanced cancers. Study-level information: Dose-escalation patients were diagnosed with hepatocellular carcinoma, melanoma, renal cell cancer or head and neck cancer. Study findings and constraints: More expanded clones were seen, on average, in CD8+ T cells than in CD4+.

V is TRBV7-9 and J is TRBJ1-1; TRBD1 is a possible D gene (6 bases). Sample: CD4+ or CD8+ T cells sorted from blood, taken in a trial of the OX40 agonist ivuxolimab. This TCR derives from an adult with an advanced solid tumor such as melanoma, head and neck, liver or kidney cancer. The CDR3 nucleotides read TGTGCCAGCACCGAGGGGGGTCGGGTCGGCACTGAAGCTTTCTTT. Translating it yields CASTEGGRVGTEAFF.